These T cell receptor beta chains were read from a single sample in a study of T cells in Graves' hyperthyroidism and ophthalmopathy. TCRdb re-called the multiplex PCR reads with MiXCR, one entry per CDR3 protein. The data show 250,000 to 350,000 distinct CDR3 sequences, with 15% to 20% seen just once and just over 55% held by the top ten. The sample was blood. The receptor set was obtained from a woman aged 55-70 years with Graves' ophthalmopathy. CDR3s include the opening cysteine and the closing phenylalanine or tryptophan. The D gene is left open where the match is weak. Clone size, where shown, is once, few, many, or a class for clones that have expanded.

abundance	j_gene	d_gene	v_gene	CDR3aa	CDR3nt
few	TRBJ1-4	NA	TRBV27	CASSYRARLVTNEKLFF	TGTGCCAGCAGTTACAGGGCCCGATTAGTTACTAATGAAAAACTGTTTTTT
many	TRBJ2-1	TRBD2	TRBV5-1	CASSGVASGGANEQFF	TGCGCCAGCAGCGGGGTGGCTAGCGGGGGGGCCAATGAGCAGTTCTTC
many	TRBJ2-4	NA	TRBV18	CASSPRNIQYF	TGTGCCAGCTCACCACGGAACATTCAGTACTTC
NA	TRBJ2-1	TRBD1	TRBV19	CASRTGGLYNEQFF	TGTGCCAGTAGGACAGGGGGCTTATACAATGAGCAGTTCTTC
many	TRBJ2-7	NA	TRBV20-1	CSARSSGTAAPYEQYF	TGCAGTGCTAGATCCTCCGGGACGGCGGCACCCTACGAGCAGTACTTC
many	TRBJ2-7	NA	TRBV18	CASSPLPGVYEQYF	TGTGCCAGCTCACCGTTGCCCGGGGTCTACGAGCAGTACTTC
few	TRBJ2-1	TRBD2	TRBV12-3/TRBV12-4	CASSHATSGGEQFF	TGTGCCAGCAGCCACGCGACTAGCGGGGGTGAGCAGTTCTTC
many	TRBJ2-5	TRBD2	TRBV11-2	CASSFSGGAIGQETQYF	TGTGCCAGCAGCTTTAGCGGGGGGGCGATCGGGCAAGAGACCCAGTACTTC
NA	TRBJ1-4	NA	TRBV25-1	CASSDQKGVEKLFF	TGTGCCAGCAGTGACCAGAAGGGGGTTGAAAAACTGTTTTTT
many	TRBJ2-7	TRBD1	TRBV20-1	CSAQRQGRSYEQYF	TGCAGTGCTCAAAGACAGGGGCGGTCCTACGAGCAGTACTTC
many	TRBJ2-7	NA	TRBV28	CASSLAFFEQYF	TGTGCCAGCAGTTTGGCGTTTTTTGAGCAGTACTTC
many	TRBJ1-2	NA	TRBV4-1	CASSHTLDYGYTF	TGCGCCAGCAGCCATACCCTGGACTATGGCTACACCTTC
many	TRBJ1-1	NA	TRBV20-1	CSALRGPGTEAFF	TGCAGTGCCCTGCGGGGGCCTGGCACTGAAGCTTTCTTT
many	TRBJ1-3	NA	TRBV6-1	CASSLMGSGNTIYF	TGTGCCAGCAGTTTAATGGGCTCTGGAAACACCATATATTTT
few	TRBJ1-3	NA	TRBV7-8	CASSLVGTAGYTIYF	TGTGCCAGCAGCTTAGTGGGGACGGCAGGCTACACCATATATTTT
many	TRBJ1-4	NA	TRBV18	CASSPVSGEKLFF	TGTGCCAGCTCACCAGTTAGCGGAGAAAAACTGTTTTTT
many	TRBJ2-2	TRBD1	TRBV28	CASRTGGESTGELFF	TGTGCCAGCCGAACAGGGGGCGAGAGCACCGGGGAGCTGTTTTTT
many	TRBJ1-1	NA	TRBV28	CASSSRGRANTEAFF	TGTGCCAGCAGTTCTAGGGGCCGCGCGAACACTGAAGCTTTCTTT
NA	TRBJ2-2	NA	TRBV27	CASCRAGHNTGELFF	TGTGCCAGCTGCCGCGCGGGTCACAACACCGGGGAGCTGTTTTTT
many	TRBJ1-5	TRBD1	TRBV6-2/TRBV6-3	CASSANRGGNQPQHF	TGTGCCAGCAGTGCTAACAGGGGTGGTAATCAGCCCCAGCATTTT
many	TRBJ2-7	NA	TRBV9	CASSQGLHYEQYF	TGTGCCAGCAGCCAGGGACTTCACTACGAGCAGTACTTC
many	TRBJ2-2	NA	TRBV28	CASSEDGPNTGELFF	TGTGCCAGCAGTGAGGACGGCCCGAACACCGGGGAGCTGTTTTTT
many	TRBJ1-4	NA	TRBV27	CASSPAGNEKLFF	TGTGCCAGCAGTCCGGCAGGGAATGAAAAACTGTTTTTT
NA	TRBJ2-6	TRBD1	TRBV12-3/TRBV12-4	CASSLDPRTGRSGANVLTF	TGTGCCAGCAGTTTAGACCCCCGGACAGGCCGCTCTGGGGCCAACGTCCTGACTTTC
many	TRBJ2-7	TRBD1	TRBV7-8	CASSLDLDRGREQYF	TGTGCCAGCAGCTTAGATTTGGACAGGGGGCGCGAGCAGTACTTC
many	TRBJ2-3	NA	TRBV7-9	CASSLVLSETDTQYF	TGTGCCAGCAGCTTAGTTCTCTCTGAGACAGATACGCAGTATTTT
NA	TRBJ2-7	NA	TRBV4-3	CASSQGSGSTYEQYF	TGCGCCAGCAGCCAAGGGTCGGGCAGCACCTACGAGCAGTACTTC
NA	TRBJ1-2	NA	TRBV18	CASSPKSGAGYGYTF	TGTGCCAGCTCACCAAAATCAGGGGCTGGCTATGGCTACACCTTC
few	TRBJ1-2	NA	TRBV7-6	CASSLRGYTF	TGTGCCAGCAGCTTACGTGGCTACACCTTC
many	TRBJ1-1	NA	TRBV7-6	CASSPPLGIMNTEAFF	TGTGCCAGCAGCCCCCCCCTCGGGATCATGAACACTGAAGCTTTCTTT
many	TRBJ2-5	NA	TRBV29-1	CSVELETQYF	TGCAGCGTTGAACTGGAGACCCAGTACTTC
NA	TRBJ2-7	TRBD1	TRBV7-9	CASSFWDRNNEQYF	TGTGCCAGCAGCTTTTGGGACAGGAACAACGAGCAGTACTTC
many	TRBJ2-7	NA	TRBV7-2	CASTRGQGYEQYF	TGTGCCAGCACCCGGGGGCAGGGGTACGAGCAGTACTTC
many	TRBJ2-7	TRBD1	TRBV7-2	CASSLGGQGYEQYF	TGTGCCAGCAGCTTAGGGGGACAGGGCTACGAGCAGTACTTC
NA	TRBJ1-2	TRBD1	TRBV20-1	CSASGAGDRGRYGYTF	TGCAGTGCTAGTGGGGCGGGGGACAGGGGTCGGTATGGCTACACCTTC
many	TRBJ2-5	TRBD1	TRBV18	CASTFNRGNSGETQYF	TGTGCCAGCACGTTTAACAGGGGGAACAGTGGAGAGACCCAGTACTTC
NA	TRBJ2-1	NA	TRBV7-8	CASRTTSANEQFF	TGTGCCAGCAGGACAACTTCGGCGAATGAGCAGTTCTTC
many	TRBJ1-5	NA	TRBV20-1	CSAREAGNQPQHF	TGCAGTGCTAGAGAAGCCGGGAATCAGCCCCAGCATTTT
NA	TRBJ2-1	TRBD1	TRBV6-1	CASSAGGLSSYNEQFF	TGTGCCAGCAGTGCAGGGGGTTTAAGCTCCTACAATGAGCAGTTCTTC
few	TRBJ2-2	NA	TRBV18	CASSPPLRGLNTGELFF	TGTGCCAGCTCACCACCGCTGAGGGGACTGAACACCGGGGAGCTGTTTTTT
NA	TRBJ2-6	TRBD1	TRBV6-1	CATGTGGSGANVLTF	TGTGCCACCGGGACAGGGGGCTCTGGGGCCAACGTCCTGACTTTC
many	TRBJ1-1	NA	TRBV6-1	CASDLYRAMNTEAFF	TGTGCCAGCGATCTTTACAGGGCGATGAACACTGAAGCTTTCTTT
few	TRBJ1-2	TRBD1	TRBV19	CASNPQGGGGYTF	TGTGCCAGTAACCCCCAGGGGGGGGGCGGCTACACCTTC
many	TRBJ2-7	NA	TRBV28	CASSLKGVLEQYF	TGTGCCAGCAGTTTAAAGGGGGTTCTCGAGCAGTACTTC
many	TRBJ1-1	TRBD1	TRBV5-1	CASSTGQGNTEAFF	TGCGCCAGCAGCACCGGACAGGGAAACACTGAAGCTTTCTTT
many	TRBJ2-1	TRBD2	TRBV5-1	CASSLVLAGVNEQFF	TGCGCCAGCAGCTTGGTGTTAGCGGGTGTGAATGAGCAGTTCTTC
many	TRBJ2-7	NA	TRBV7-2	CASSSRQSYEQYF	TGTGCCAGCAGCTCCCGACAGTCCTACGAGCAGTACTTC
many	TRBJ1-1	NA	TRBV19	CASTERVNLNTEAFF	TGTGCCAGTACCGAACGAGTTAACCTGAACACTGAAGCTTTCTTT